Below are 17 T cell receptor beta chains sequenced from a single sample in a study of blood T cell repertoires in COVID-19. Generated by immunoSEQ multiplex PCR, the TCRdb table keeps only in-frame clones and is missing some. The repertoire holds roughly 200,000 clones, with about nine tenths as singletons. Material: peripheral blood. Receptor source: an older man with acute or convalescent COVID-19.

The chain couples TRBV27 to TRBJ2-3; TRBD2 matches at 13 bases. The CDR3 runs to 16 residues. V shed 5 bases, J shed 10 bases, and the junction held 12 bases outside the gene matches. Germline V lookup: CDR1 MNHEY, CDR2 SMNVEV (reference sequence). The CDR3 sequence is CASSTTSGRPLVPQYF. Written as DNA, the CDR3 is TGTGCCAGCAGTACGACTAGCGGGAGGCCTTTGGTTCCGCAGTATTTT.

This clone was seen more than once but under ten times. This chain connects TRBV27 to TRBJ2-1, with D perhaps TRBD2 (5 bases). V lost 0 bases and J 3 bases, leaving 12 bases between the germline ends. The length of the CDR3 is 16 residues. CDR1 and CDR2 (germline): MNHEY, SMNVEV (reference sequence). For the CDR3, the DNA is TGTGCCAGCAGTTTATCAGCCGGGAACCTCTACAATGAGCAGTTCTTC. Its protein is CASSLSAGNLYNEQFF.

The rearrangement uses TRBV27 and TRBJ2-2, with D uncertain. The CDR3 is 14 residues long. V lost 2 bases to trimming and J lost 3 bases, with 7 bases between them. From germline, CDR1 is MNHEY and CDR2 SMNVEV (reference sequence). CDR3 sequence (DNA): TGTGCCAGCAGTTTAAACGGGTACACCGGGGAGCTGTTTTTT. The encoded protein is CASSLNGYTGELFF.

Regarding this clone: This specimen includes other DNA sequences encoding the same CDR3. The chain has TRBV6-5 and TRBJ1-6; TRBD1 is a possible D gene (6 bases). Per the germline V gene, CDR1 is MNHEY and CDR2 is SVGAGI. Between the trimmed V and J ends, which lost 3 bases and 7 bases, there was a span of 13 bases. The CDR3 loop spans 15 amino acids. CDR3 DNA: TGTGCCAGCAGTTATGTCGGCAGGGGCAATTCACCCCTCCACTTT. Its protein is CASSYVGRGNSPLHF.

V usage is TRBV7-6 and J usage is TRBJ2-3; TRBD2 matches at 11 bases. J was trimmed by 2 bases and V by 1 base; bases with no gene match: 2. The CDR3 consists of 16 residues. Germline assignment: CDR1 SGHVS and CDR2 FNYEAQ. The CDR3 is CASSLGLAGSTDTQYF. DNA of the CDR3: TGTGCCAGCAGCTTAGGACTAGCGGGATCCACAGATACGCAGTATTTT.

The chain is built from TRBV6-2 or TRBV6-3 and TRBJ2-3; 11 positions match TRBD2. This CDR3 has 18 residues. The V gene end was trimmed by 2 bases and the J gene end by 5 bases; junction bases not matched to a gene: 12. Germline V CDR1 and CDR2: MNHEY, SVGEGT. This chain's CDR3 is CASSYPLLLAGAVDTQYF. Written as DNA, the CDR3 is TGTGCCAGCAGTTACCCGTTGTTACTAGCGGGAGCGGTAGATACGCAGTATTTT.

Notes on this clone: Compared with germline, one end of the junction differs, possibly owing to a read error. This chain links TRBV3-1 (or the pseudogene TRBV3-2) with TRBJ2-1, with D perhaps TRBD2 (11 bases). Looked up from germline, CDR1 is LGHDT and CDR2 is YNNKEL (reference sequence). The CDR3 totals 17 residues. CDR3 nucleotides: TGTGCCAGCAGGGCGGACAGGGGGGGACTAGCGGACAAGGAGCAGTTCTTC. As protein: CASRADRGGLADKEQFF.

The DNA for the CDR3 is TGTGCCAGCAGTTTAGTAAGCCCCTTACTTGCGAACACTGAAGCTTTCTTT. Amino acids: CASSLVSPLLANTEAFF. The chain joins TRBV27 to TRBJ1-1; D remains unclear. From germline, CDR1 is MNHEY and CDR2 SMNVEV (reference sequence). V lost 2 bases and J 1 base, leaving 17 bases between the germline ends. The CDR3 has 17 amino acids.

This chain joins TRBV24-1 and TRBJ1-2; D is uncertain. The CDR3 consists of 12 residues. V was clipped by 6 bases and J by 4 bases, with 8 bases between them. Germline loops: CDR1 KGHDR, CDR2 SFDVKD. CDR3 loop: CATSPGSYGYTF. CDR3 sequence (DNA): TGTGCCACCAGTCCGGGGTCCTATGGCTACACCTTC.

The rearrangement uses TRBV7-2 and TRBJ2-1; 9 positions match TRBD1. With V trimmed by 3 bases and J by 7 bases, 4 bases remained unmatched. Germline assignment: CDR1 SGHTA and CDR2 FQGNSA. The CDR3 contains 14 residues. The CDR3 loop reads CASSFRTGANEQFF. The CDR3 DNA sequence: TGTGCCAGCAGCTTCCGGACAGGGGCTAATGAGCAGTTCTTC.

This clone was counted between two and nine times. The V call is TRBV19, the J call TRBJ1-1; 10 bases map to TRBD1. The CDR3 is made up of 13 amino acids. Germline V gives CDR1 LNHDA, CDR2 SQIVND (reference sequence). After removal of 6 bases from V and 4 bases from J, the junction contained 2 bases not matched to a gene. CDR3 residues: CASRDRGVTEAFF. The CDR3 DNA sequence: TGTGCCAGTAGGGACAGGGGGGTCACTGAAGCTTTCTTT.

The J gene is TRBJ2-1, the V gene TRBV10-1; TRBD2 is a possible D gene (5 bases). Germline V gives CDR1 WNHNN, CDR2 SYGVQD (reference sequence). The CDR3 runs to 14 residues. V lost 0 bases, J lost 4 bases, and 7 bases lay in between. The CDR3 bases are TGCGCCAGCAGTGAGTCGTCGGGATACAATGAGCAGTTCTTC. Translating it yields CASSESSGYNEQFF.

The chain employs TRBV19 and TRBJ2-3; D remains unclear. The CDR3 has 13 residues. The germline V gene has CDR1 LNHDA and CDR2 SQIVND (reference sequence). The V and J ends lost 4 bases and 0 bases respectively, with 5 bases between them. The CDR3 spells CASSRASTDTQYF. DNA of the CDR3: TGTGCCAGTAGTAGAGCTAGCACAGATACGCAGTATTTT.

The rearrangement uses TRBV21-1 and TRBJ2-5; the listed D gene, TRBD2, was not tested against the DNA. TRBV21-1 is tagged as a pseudogene. The CDR3 contains 16 residues. CDR3 bases: TGTGCCAGCAGCAAGAATAGCGGGAGGGAACGAGAGACCCAGTACTTC. It codes for CASSKNSGRERETQYF.

This chain links TRBV14 with TRBJ2-3; tentative D call: TRBD2 (5 bases). CDR1 is SGHDN, CDR2 FVKESK, per germline. The V gene lost 3 bases and the J gene lost 1 base, with 17 bases spanning the gap. The CDR3 extends over 17 amino acids. This chain's CDR3 is CASSQATARTGTDTQYF. CDR3 sequence (DNA): TGTGCCAGCAGCCAGGCTACAGCGCGGACTGGCACAGATACGCAGTATTTT.

The J gene is TRBJ1-3, the V gene TRBV5-1, with TRBD1 identical over 9 bases. The CDR3 contains 19 residues. Germline loops: CDR1 SGHRS, CDR2 YFSETQ. V lost 0 bases, J lost 0 bases, and 10 bases stayed unmatched. In nucleotides, the CDR3 is TGCGCCAGCAGCTTGGTGGGACAGGGTTTGAAGGGCTCTGGAAACACCATATATTTT. It is translated as CASSLVGQGLKGSGNTIYF.

V gene TRBV28 combines with J gene TRBJ2-7; TRBD1 might be the D (5 bases). V lost 6 bases and J lost 0, with 12 bases in between. Looked up from germline, CDR1 is MDHEN and CDR2 is SYDVKM. The CDR3 is 14 residues long. The CDR3 DNA follows: TGTGCCAGCAGACAGGACACCTACTCCTACGAGCAGTACTTC. Its protein product is CASRQDTYSYEQYF.